These T cell receptor beta chains were read from a single sample in a study of cytomegalovirus exposure and HLA in healthy donors. Libraries were prepared by immunoSEQ multiplex PCR; TCRdb keeps only in-frame clonotypes and omits some of them. The data contain over 100,000 clones, approximately 70% of them seen just once; the ten biggest clones take up around 0.95%. Sequenced: PBMCs. Source of these receptors: a woman aged 25 to 39 in good health and CMV-seronegative. CDR3s include the opening cysteine and the closing phenylalanine or tryptophan. Each record gives: clone size, D gene, J gene, V gene, CDR3 DNA, CDR3 protein. The D gene is left open where the match is weak. Clone size, where shown, is once, few, many, or a class for clones that have expanded.

.,TRBD1,TRBJ1-1,TRBV9,TGTGCCAGCAGCGCCGGGACAGGCGCATTCTACACTGAAGCTTTCTTT,CASSAGTGAFYTEAFF
.,TRBD2,TRBJ2-5,TRBV7-9,TGTGCCAGCAGCGATAGCGGGAGGCCGGGGGAGACCCAGTACTTC,CASSDSGRPGETQYF
.,.,TRBJ1-1,TRBV7-9,TGTGCCAGCAGCTTGCAGGGGCTGGATGAAGCTTTCTTT,CASSLQGLDEAFF
.,.,TRBJ1-1,TRBV5-6,TGTGCCAGCAGCTTGATTACGCGGCCTGAAGCTTTCTTT,CASSLITRPEAFF
once,TRBD1,TRBJ2-7,TRBV6-5,TGTGCCAGCAGTTACCGGGACAGAGGATACGAGCAGTACTTC,CASSYRDRGYEQYF
few,.,TRBJ1-3,TRBV6-1,TGTGCCAGCAGGACAGGCTCTGGGGCTGGAAACACCATATATTTT,CASRTGSGAGNTIYF
.,.,TRBJ2-3,TRBV4-3,TGCGCCAGCAGCCAAGATCGTACGGGAGATACGCAGTATTTT,CASSQDRTGDTQYF
once,TRBD2,TRBJ2-5,TRBV4-2,TGTGCCAGCAGCCACGGGTTAGCGGGAGACCGGGAGACCCAGTACTTC,CASSHGLAGDRETQYF
once,TRBD2,TRBJ2-5,TRBV5-1,TGCGCCAGCAATCTCGGGATGGCTAGCGGGAGAGTCGAGACCCAGTACTTC,CASNLGMASGRVETQYF
.,TRBD2,TRBJ2-1,TRBV4-1,TGCGCCAGCAGCCAAGCACTAGCGGGGGGCTACAATGAGCAGTTCTTC,CASSQALAGGYNEQFF
.,.,TRBJ2-1,TRBV2,TGTGCCAGCACGGTGAACAATGAGCAGTTCTTC,CASTVNNEQFF
.,TRBD1,TRBJ1-2,TRBV7-9,TGTGCCAGCAGCTCGGACAGGGCGGAGGGCTACACCTTC,CASSSDRAEGYTF
.,TRBD1,TRBJ1-4,TRBV6-5,TGTGCCAGCAGTTCCAGGACAGGGTATGAAAAACTGTTTTTT,CASSSRTGYEKLFF
.,.,TRBJ2-1,TRBV7-3,TGTGCCAGCAGCCAGCAGCAGGGGGAGCAGTTCTTC,CASSQQQGEQFF
once,.,TRBJ1-1,TRBV14,TGTGCCAGCAGCCAAGTGCGGGCAATGAACACTGAAGCTTTCTTT,CASSQVRAMNTEAFF
.,TRBD1,TRBJ2-7,TRBV14,TGTGCCAGCAGCCAAGTCTGGACAGGGAAAGCCTACGAGCAGTACTTC,CASSQVWTGKAYEQYF
.,.,TRBJ1-1,TRBV10-3,TGTGCCATCAGTGAGTCCTCCCGGGAAGGTGAAGCTTTCTTT,CAISESSREGEAFF
few,.,TRBJ2-2,TRBV6-4,TGTGCCAGCAGTGAATCGGAGAGGGCCGGGGAGCTGTTTTTT,CASSESERAGELFF
.,.,TRBJ1-6,TRBV10-3,TGTGCCATCAGTGAAGATCAGAATTCACCCCTCCACTTT,CAISEDQNSPLHF
.,TRBD2,TRBJ2-7,TRBV5-6,TGTGCCAGCAGCTCCGGACTAGCGAGGCACGAGCAGTACTTC,CASSSGLARHEQYF
.,TRBD2,TRBJ2-7,TRBV10-3,TGTGCCATCTCTGGGGAGGGCTACGAGCAGTACTTC,CAISGEGYEQYF
.,TRBD2,TRBJ2-3,TRBV6-4,TGTGCCAGCAGTGAGTCTAGCGGGAACACAGATACGCAGTACTTT,CASSESSGNTDTQYF
.,.,TRBJ1-2,TRBV6-1,TGTGCCAGCAGTGAACTCAGGGGTGGCTACACCTTC,CASSELRGGYTF
.,TRBD1,TRBJ1-1,TRBV2,TGTGCCAGCGGTACAGGGGGCACAGGAACTGAAGCTTTCTTT,CASGTGGTGTEAFF
.,.,TRBJ2-2,TRBV5-6,TGTGCCAGCAGCGGAGGGGTCGCCGGGGAGCTGTTTTTT,CASSGGVAGELFF
.,TRBD1,TRBJ1-1,TRBV6-4,TGTGCCAGCAGCCCCGGGACAGTGAACACTGAAGCTTTCTTT,CASSPGTVNTEAFF
.,.,TRBJ1-2,TRBV6-1,TGTGCCAGCAGTCTACAGGGCTTCTACGGCTACACCTTC,CASSLQGFYGYTF
.,TRBD1,TRBJ1-1,TRBV27,TGTGCCAGCAGTCTAGGTATCAAGACAGGGTGGCGAGGTGAAGCTTTCTTT,CASSLGIKTGWRGEAFF
once,.,TRBJ1-1,TRBV29-1,TGCAGCGTTGAGGGAGGGGACAAACGGAACACTGAAGCTTTCTTT,CSVEGGDKRNTEAFF
few,TRBD1,TRBJ1-5,TRBV7-9,TGTGCCAGCAGCTCAGATGGGGGACAGGGCCGCAGCAATCAGCCCCAGCATTTT,CASSSDGGQGRSNQPQHF
once,.,TRBJ1-1,TRBV5-8,TGTGCCAGCAGCGACGGACTCTTGGGGACTGAAGCTTTCTTT,CASSDGLLGTEAFF
.,.,TRBJ2-1,TRBV5-1,TGCGCCAGCAGCCCGCGGACTACCTCTGTTGAGCAGTTCTTC,CASSPRTTSVEQFF
.,.,TRBJ1-5,TRBV19,TGTGCCAGTAGTGAACAGGGCCCATCGCCCCAGCATTTT,CASSEQGPSPQHF
many,TRBD1,TRBJ1-5,TRBV19,TGTGCCAGTACCGGGACAGGGGAAAGTCAGCCCCAGCATTTT,CASTGTGESQPQHF
.,TRBD2,TRBJ2-5,TRBV5-1,TGCGCCAGCAGCTTCAGGACTAGCGGGGGGGGAGAGACCCAGTACTTC,CASSFRTSGGGETQYF
.,.,TRBJ2-7,TRBV6-1,TGTGCCAGCCGCGATTACAGTTACGAGCAGTACTTC,CASRDYSYEQYF
.,TRBD1,TRBJ1-3,TRBV19,TGTGCCAGCCAACAGGGGGCCGGAAACACCATATATTTT,CASQQGAGNTIYF
.,.,TRBJ2-5,TRBV2,TGTGCCAGCCGGGAAGGAATAAAAACAGGGGAGACCCAGTACTTC,CASREGIKTGETQYF
.,TRBD1,TRBJ2-4,TRBV28,TGTGCCAGCGGGACAGACATAGCCAAAAACATTCAGTACTTC,CASGTDIAKNIQYF
.,.,TRBJ1-5,TRBV10-3,TGTGCCATCAGTTCGGAACAGGGCAGTCAGCCCCAGCATTTT,CAISSEQGSQPQHF
.,.,TRBJ1-2,TRBV5-1,TGCGCCAGCAGCTTGGGAGAAGAAGTGGATGGCTACACCTTC,CASSLGEEVDGYTF
.,.,TRBJ2-3,TRBV27,TGTGCCAGCAGTTTAGTACGGGGGAGCACAGATACGCAGTATTTT,CASSLVRGSTDTQYF
.,TRBD1,TRBJ2-4,TRBV19,TGTGCCAGTACCCCCGGGACAGGGGATTGGAGCAAAAACATTCAGTACTTC,CASTPGTGDWSKNIQYF
.,.,TRBJ1-1,TRBV19,TGTGCCAGTAGGATAAACCTTGGACAAGGGGGAACTGAAGCTTTCTTT,CASRINLGQGGTEAFF
.,.,TRBJ1-1,TRBV5-1,TGCGCCAGCAGTCTGGCAGGGAGGAAGAACACTGAAGCTTTCTTT,CASSLAGRKNTEAFF
.,TRBD1,TRBJ2-3,TRBV2,TGTGCCAGCAGTGATACAGGGGTGGCAGATACGCAGTATTTT,CASSDTGVADTQYF
.,.,TRBJ1-2,TRBV11-2,TGTGCCAGCAGCTTAGGTCAGGCTAACTATGGCTACACCTTC,CASSLGQANYGYTF
once,.,TRBJ1-6,TRBV7-9,TGTGCCAGCAGCTTATCTCGGGGAAATTCACCCCTCCACTTT,CASSLSRGNSPLHF
.,.,TRBJ1-5,TRBV18,TGTGCCAGCTCATCCGGAACAGGGAGTAATCAGCCCCAGCATTTT,CASSSGTGSNQPQHF
.,TRBD2,TRBJ2-1,TRBV5-1,TGCGCCAGCAGCTGGTCACTAGCGGACAATGAGCAGTTCTTC,CASSWSLADNEQFF
.,.,TRBJ1-5,TRBV30,TGTGCCTGGAGTGTGGAGGCCTACCGCGGTCCCCAGCATTTT,CAWSVEAYRGPQHF
.,.,TRBJ1-5,TRBV30,TGTGCCTGGAGCTCCACCGGCGGTTGGAGCAATCAGCCCCAGCATTTT,CAWSSTGGWSNQPQHF
once,.,TRBJ1-4,TRBV7-2,TGTGCCAGCAGCTTAACGGCAACTAATGAAAAACTGTTTTTT,CASSLTATNEKLFF
.,TRBD2,TRBJ2-2,TRBV7-3,TGTGCCAGCGGACTAGCGGGGGGCCTTGGCGGGGAGCTGTTTTTT,CASGLAGGLGGELFF
.,TRBD2,TRBJ2-1,TRBV12-5,TGTGCTAGTGGTTCGGGGGGAGGGGACGAGCAGTTCTTC,CASGSGGGDEQFF
.,TRBD2,TRBJ2-5,TRBV5-1,TGCGCCAGCAGCAACGCCGGGAGGGCAGGTGAGACCCAGTACTTC,CASSNAGRAGETQYF
.,TRBD1,TRBJ2-7,TRBV27,TGTGCCAGCAGTATGGGACAGTACTACGAGCAGTACTTC,CASSMGQYYEQYF
.,.,TRBJ1-2,TRBV2,TGTGCCAGCAGTGCGGTCCTTTTCAAATCGGGGGATCCCGACTATGGCTACACCTTC,CASSAVLFKSGDPDYGYTF
.,TRBD1,TRBJ1-2,TRBV7-9,TGTGCCAGCAGCCGTGGACAGGGATCCTATGGCTACACCTTC,CASSRGQGSYGYTF
.,.,TRBJ2-7,TRBV10-1,TGCGCCCTCTACGAGCAGTACTTC,CALYEQYF